Shown below are 31 T cell receptor beta chains from a single sample sequenced in a study of blood T cells in healthy people across ages. A second PCR of roughly 7 to 11 cycles used a sample-barcoded 5' primer and a J-beta primer mix. From the 5' RACE reads, TCRdb called clonotypes with MiXCR, one entry per CDR3 protein. Among around 1.1 million distinct CDR3 sequences listed, approximately 38% were seen once. The material sequenced was blood. These receptors were taken from a young man in good health.

V gene TRBV2 combines with J gene TRBJ2-3; D is unresolved. V lost 0 bases, J lost 0 bases, and 4 bases lay in between. Germline lookup yields CDR1 SNHLY and CDR2 FYNNEI. The CDR3 spans 14 residues. CDR3 loop: CASSEALSTDTQYF. Here the CDR3 DNA reads TGTGCCAGCAGTGAAGCGCTTAGCACAGATACGCAGTATTTT.

The chain couples TRBV3-1 to TRBJ1-1; D is possibly TRBD1 (5 bases). Trimming stripped 8 bases from V and 1 base from J, with 20 bases between. CDR1 is LGHDT, CDR2 YNNKEL, per germline (reference sequence). The CDR3 consists of 16 residues. This chain's CDR3 is CASSPRGAVTNTEAFF. The CDR3 DNA sequence: TGTGCCAGCTCCCCAAGAGGGGCGGTTACGAACACTGAAGCTTTCTTT.

The CDR3 region has the DNA TGCGCCAGCAGCCAAGATCAGAGTCTTGATACGCAGTATTTT. Encoded protein: CASSQDQSLDTQYF. The rearrangement links TRBV4-3 to TRBJ2-3; D uncertain. This CDR3 has 14 amino acids. Trimming left V 0 bases short and J 6 bases short, with 10 bases between. Germline V gene lookup returns CDR1 LGHNA and CDR2 YSLEER.

This clonotype was picked up one time. The rearrangement joins TRBV6-6 to TRBJ1-5; no clear D. Per germline, CDR1 MNHNY and CDR2 SVGAGI (reference sequence). Trimming took 6 bases from V and 0 from J, leaving 9 bases between them. This CDR3 contains 14 residues. This chain's CDR3 is CASRRSRSNQPQHF. The CDR3 DNA follows: TGTGCCAGCAGGCGGAGCCGTAGCAATCAGCCCCAGCATTTT.

This clonotype was seen only a few times. The CDR3 loop reads CASSHPGLAGDTQYF. In DNA, the CDR3 is TGTGCCAGCAGCCACCCCGGACTAGCGGGAGATACGCAGTATTTT. The chain combines TRBV7-9 with TRBJ2-3; 11 nucleotides line up with TRBD2. The CDR3 sequence is 15 residues long. J lost 5 bases, V lost 5 bases, and 6 bases had no gene match. CDR1 SEHNR and CDR2 FQNEAQ come from the germline V gene (reference sequence).

This rearrangement joins TRBV12-3 or TRBV12-4 to TRBJ2-5, with a tentative D call TRBD1 (6 bases). The assigned J gene may be wrong: the sequence end matches TRBJ2-7 better. The CDR3 is made up of 16 amino acids. The CDR3 region has the DNA TGTGCCAGCGGCCGTACAGACAGGCTGGTTCACTACGAGCAGTACTTC. Protein sequence: CASGRTDRLVHYEQYF.

The chain recombines TRBV20-1 with TRBJ2-5, with no clear D. CDR1 and CDR2 from the germline V gene are DFQATT and SNEGSKA (reference sequence). V was shortened by 0 bases and J by 1 base, with 12 bases between the two germline ends. This CDR3 spans 15 amino acids. CDR3 sequence reads: CSARDERTAQETQYF. The CDR3 DNA reads as TGCAGTGCTAGAGATGAACGGACCGCCCAAGAGACCCAGTACTTC.

V and J are TRBV3-1 and TRBJ1-1; the D is unclear. CDR1 and CDR2 (germline): LGHDT, YNNKEL (reference sequence). V was cut by 0 bases and J by 6 bases, with 8 bases left in between. This CDR3 is 13 amino acids long. CDR3 loop: CASSQEYAAEAFF. The CDR3, as DNA: TGTGCCAGCAGCCAAGAGTATGCAGCTGAAGCTTTCTTT.

This clonotype was counted a few times. The chain is built from TRBV12-3 or TRBV12-4 and TRBJ2-7; 12 positions agree with TRBD2. Germline trimming cut 6 bases from V and 7 bases from J; bases unmatched to any gene: 16. The CDR3 length is 17 residues. The CDR3 spells CASRPSGGEAFYNEQYF. CDR3 DNA: TGTGCCAGCAGGCCTAGCGGGGGGGAAGCGTTCTACAATGAGCAGTACTTC.

The V and J genes are TRBV25-1 and TRBJ2-1; the match to TRBD1 covers 8 bases. The junction had 3 bases not matched to a gene; V was cut back by 1 base and J by 7 bases. CDR1 and CDR2 (germline): MGHDK, SYGVNS. There are 14 residues in the CDR3. CDR3 protein: CASSEWTGWNEQFF. The CDR3 DNA reads TGTGCCAGCAGTGAATGGACAGGGTGGAATGAGCAGTTCTTC.

The chain is built from TRBV9 and TRBJ2-3; 7 bases are a match to TRBD1. V trimming: 4 bases; J trimming: 0 bases; junction bases outside the gene matches: 8. CDR1 and CDR2 from the germline V gene are SGDLS and YYNGEE. CDR3 length equals 16 residues. CDR3 residues: CASSPWGQISTDTQYF. CDR3 DNA sequence: TGTGCCAGCAGCCCATGGGGACAGATTAGCACAGATACGCAGTATTTT. The full variable domain, its missing parts supplied by reference TRBV9 and TRBJ2-3, is DSGVTQTPKHLITATGQRVTLRCSPRSGDLSVYWYQQSLDQGLQFLIQYYNGEERAKGNILERFSAQQFPDLHSELNLSSLELGDSALYFCASSPWGQISTDTQYFGPGTRLTVL.

The rearrangement joins TRBV9 to TRBJ1-2, with 9 bases that match TRBD1. Germline V gene sequence: CDR1 SGDLS, CDR2 YYNGEE. The V and J ends lost 4 bases and 3 bases, in that order; junction bases with no gene match: 7. There are 15 residues in the CDR3. CDR3 DNA sequence: TGTGCCAGCAGCCCCGGGGACAGGGTGGACTATGGCTACACCTTC. As protein: CASSPGDRVDYGYTF.

This clonotype came up a few times. V gene TRBV29-1 combines with J gene TRBJ2-1; a possible D gene is TRBD2 (5 bases). Germline CDR1 SQVTM, CDR2 ANQGSEA. V was clipped by 5 bases and J by 14 bases, with 13 bases between them. CDR3 size: 10 residues. CDR3: CSVKKSGEFF. The DNA for the CDR3 is TGCAGCGTTAAAAAAAGCGGCGAGTTCTTC.

The chain combines TRBV20-1 with TRBJ1-2, with 7 bases that match TRBD1. V gave up 5 bases and J gave up 3 bases; unmatched junction bases: 3. This CDR3 comprises 12 residues. Per the germline V gene, CDR1 is DFQATT and CDR2 is SNEGSKA (reference sequence). The DNA for the CDR3 is TGCAGTGCTGAAACAGGGGACTATGGCTACACCTTC. Protein: CSAETGDYGYTF.

The chain combines TRBV4-1 with TRBJ2-5; TRBD2 aligns across 9 bases. The end of the DNA is better explained by TRBJ2-1, so the J call may be wrong. Germline-derived CDR1 and CDR2 are MGHRA and YSYEKL. The CDR3 is made up of 18 amino acids. CDR3 nucleotide sequence: TGCGCCAGCAGCCAAGAGAGAGGGAGCGGGGGGTCGCAAGAGACCCAGTTCTTC. Translated, it gives CASSQERGSGGSQETQFF.

The gene calls are TRBV28 and TRBJ2-1; 8 bases are a match to TRBD2. Germline V gene data show CDR1 as MDHEN and CDR2 as SYDVKM. The CDR3 has 14 amino acids. V dropped 7 bases and J dropped 7; count of bases not matched to a gene: 9. The CDR3 region has the DNA TGTGCCAGCACCGAAACGGGGGGGAGGAATGAGCAGTTCTTC. This gives the protein CASTETGGRNEQFF.

This clonotype was detected ten times or more. The chain uses TRBV12-3 or TRBV12-4 and TRBJ1-2; D might be TRBD1 (5 bases). Trimming removed 5 bases from V and 1 base from J, with 8 bases in between. This CDR3 has 13 residues. The CDR3 DNA follows: TGTGCCAGCAGTCCGACAGTTAACTATGGCTACACCTTC. It is translated as CASSPTVNYGYTF.

This clonotype was found a few times. J is TRBJ2-7 and V is TRBV27; 9 positions match TRBD1. The CDR3 is 15 residues long. Germline V gene sequence: CDR1 MNHEY, CDR2 SMNVEV (reference sequence). Unmatched junction bases numbered 7, after V lost 6 bases and J lost 1 base. DNA of the CDR3: TGTGCCAGCAGAGGGAGGACAGGGGTGTCCTACGAGCAGTACTTC. Translation: CASRGRTGVSYEQYF.

This clonotype turned up a few times. The chain couples TRBV12-3 or TRBV12-4 to TRBJ2-1; possibly TRBD1 for D (6 bases). The ends were cut back, 3 bases at V and 4 bases at J, with 13 bases in the middle. CDR3 size: 15 residues. CDR3 DNA: TGTGCCAGCAGTTTCGGGACACCCGTATACAATGAGCAGTTCTTC. Translated: CASSFGTPVYNEQFF.

The chain recombines TRBV30 with TRBJ2-4; D gene uncertain. Germline-derived CDR1 and CDR2 are GTSNPN and SVGIG (reference sequence). The CDR3 has 13 amino acids. V was shortened by 3 bases and J by 0 bases, with 6 bases between the two germline ends. The CDR3 bases are TGTGCCTGGAGCGCCGTAGCCAAAAACATTCAGTACTTC. It is translated as CAWSAVAKNIQYF. The entire variable domain, with the rest obtained from reference TRBV30 and TRBJ2-4, is as follows: SQTIHQWPATLVQPVGSPLSLECTVEGTSNPNLYWYRQAAGRGLQLLFYSVGIGQISSEVPQNLSASRPQDRQFILSSKKLLLSDSGFYLCAWSAVAKNIQYFGAGTRLSVL.

This chain connects TRBV4-1 to TRBJ1-1; weak D call: TRBD1 (5 bases). The germline gives CDR1 MGHRA, CDR2 YSYEKL. There are 14 residues in the CDR3. Deletions cut 0 bases from V and 6 bases from J, with 11 bases between. CDR3 loop: CASSQDLSRAEAFF. The CDR3 DNA follows: TGCGCCAGCAGCCAAGATCTAAGCAGGGCTGAAGCTTTCTTT.

As concerns this clonotype: This could be a read error, since a much larger clone is one nucleotide away. The DNA for the CDR3 is TGTGACAGCAGCCTTTCGGCTACGCAGTATTTT. Amino acids: CDSSLSATQYF. This chain uses TRBV12-3 or TRBV12-4 with TRBJ2-3; no clear D. The CDR3 consists of 11 residues.

This clonotype occurred many times. V is TRBV4-3 and J is TRBJ2-3; D unresolved. The germline V and J ends were trimmed by 1 base and 6 bases, with 8 bases remaining between them. The CDR3 loop spans 13 amino acids. Germline CDR1 is LGHNA and CDR2 is YSLEER. The CDR3 DNA reads as TGCGCCAGCAGCCAAGCGCTAGAGGATACGCAGTATTTT. Amino acids: CASSQALEDTQYF.

This clonotype has only one observation. The V and J genes are TRBV12-3 or TRBV12-4 and TRBJ2-3, with unresolved D. This CDR3 has 16 residues. V lost 6 bases, J lost 3 bases, and 19 bases lay in between. CDR3 sequence reads: CASSPRLVGRTDTQYF. Written as DNA, the CDR3 is TGTGCCAGCAGCCCCCGGTTGGTGGGAAGGACAGATACGCAGTATTTT.

This clonotype turned up a few times. This chain joins TRBV3-1 and TRBJ1-1; possibly TRBD1 for D (6 bases). From germline, CDR1 is LGHDT and CDR2 YNNKEL (reference sequence). The CDR3 loop spans 16 amino acids. Trimming cost V 1 base and J 0 bases, with 12 bases left between them. CDR3 loop: CASSQGGRWLNTEAFF. CDR3 nucleotides: TGTGCCAGCAGCCAAGGGGGGCGGTGGCTGAACACTGAAGCTTTCTTT. Full variable domain (missing parts from reference TRBV3-1 and TRBJ1-1): DTAVSQTPKYLVTQMGNDKSIKCEQNLGHDTMYWYKQDSKKFLKIMFSYNNKELIINETVPNRFSPKSPDKAHLNLHINSLELGDSAVYFCASSQGGRWLNTEAFFGQGTRLTVV.

Only a few counts were recorded for this clonotype. The chain couples TRBV6-2 or TRBV6-3 to TRBJ1-2; TRBD1 is a possible D gene (5 bases). Germline-derived CDR1 and CDR2 are MNHEY and SVGEGT. This CDR3 comprises 16 residues. Trimming stripped 6 bases from V and 5 bases from J, with 22 bases between. The CDR3 DNA follows: TGTGCCAGCAGACCGCAATCAGGGCGAGTGTTGTATGGCTACACCTTC. Residues: CASRPQSGRVLYGYTF.

Worth noting for this clonotype: Compared with germline, one end of the junction differs, possibly owing to a read error. The rearrangement joins TRBV7-9 to TRBJ2-3, with D hard to call. The CDR3 has 14 amino acids. Germline lookup yields CDR1 SEHNR and CDR2 FQNEAQ (reference sequence). The CDR3 protein is CACSLTLGDNTQYF. CDR3 nucleotide sequence: TGTGCCTGCAGCTTAACTCTTGGAGATAATACGCAGTATTTT.

The chain employs TRBV28 and TRBJ1-6, with D perhaps matching TRBD1 (5 bases). This CDR3 region has 14 residues. The V end was cut by 7 bases, the J end by 4 bases, with 11 bases between. Per the germline V gene, CDR1 is MDHEN and CDR2 is SYDVKM. CDR3 DNA sequence: TGTGCCAGCAACCGGGACCCTTATAATTCACCCCTCCACTTT. It is translated as CASNRDPYNSPLHF.

This clonotype came up a few times. The chain has TRBV6-5 and TRBJ1-2; the match to TRBD1 covers 8 bases. Germline loops: CDR1 MNHEY, CDR2 SVGAGI. The ends lost 6 bases at V and 7 bases at J; junction bases unmatched: 16. The CDR3 contains 16 residues. The CDR3 loop is CASSSSLGQAVGGYTF. For the CDR3, the DNA is TGTGCCAGCAGCTCATCGTTGGGACAGGCCGTGGGTGGCTACACCTTC.

The chain employs TRBV20-1 and TRBJ2-7, with TRBD1 matching 7 bases. This CDR3 is 11 amino acids long. Germline V gene data show CDR1 as DFQATT and CDR2 as SNEGSKA (reference sequence). Trimming at V came to 5 bases and at J to 5 bases, leaving 3 bases not matched to a gene. The CDR3 DNA reads as TGCAGTGCTGAGACAGGGAACGAGCAGTACTTC. It encodes CSAETGNEQYF.

The chain recombines TRBV6-5 with TRBJ2-1; 10 bases are shared with TRBD1. J lost 1 base, V lost 7 bases, and 1 base had no gene match. The germline CDR1 and CDR2 sequences are MNHEY and SVGAGI. This CDR3 has 14 amino acids. CDR3 nucleotide sequence: TGTGCCAGCATGGGACAGGGGTCCTACAATGAGCAGTTCTTC. It encodes CASMGQGSYNEQFF.